The rows below give T cell receptor beta chains drawn from one sample of a study of cytomegalovirus exposure and HLA in healthy donors. The method was immunoSEQ multiplex PCR; TCRdb's version includes in-frame clones alone and lacks a portion of them. In the table there are about 120,000 clones, over 65% of which are singletons. The source material was PBMCs. The origin of the receptors is a middle-aged woman in good health and CMV-seropositive. The CDR3 runs from the conserved cysteine through the conserved F or W. A D gene is named only where the DNA matches it firmly. Not all rows give a size; the values are once, few, many and, for expanded clones, a class.

j_call: TRBJ1-1
v_call: TRBV14
clone_size: once
d_call: -
cdr3_nt: TGTGCCAGCAGCCAAGACGGCAGGGGCTTGAACACTGAAGCTTTCTTT
cdr3_aa: CASSQDGRGLNTEAFF

j_call: TRBJ2-7
v_call: TRBV4-3
clone_size: -
d_call: -
cdr3_nt: TGCGCCAGCAGCCAATATTGGGGGGTCGGGTACGAGCAGTACTTC
cdr3_aa: CASSQYWGVGYEQYF

j_call: TRBJ2-3
v_call: TRBV7-3
clone_size: once
d_call: TRBD1
cdr3_nt: TGTGCCAGCAGCTTCAACAGGGGGGCAGATACGCAGTATTTT
cdr3_aa: CASSFNRGADTQYF

j_call: TRBJ2-1
v_call: TRBV6-4
clone_size: -
d_call: -
cdr3_nt: TGTGCCAGCAGTGACACCAGGAGAGGACACAGAATCAATGAGCAGTTCTTC
cdr3_aa: CASSDTRRGHRINEQFF

j_call: TRBJ2-5
v_call: TRBV7-2
clone_size: few
d_call: TRBD2
cdr3_nt: TGTGCCAGCAGCCCCTGGGGGTGGCGGGGGGCCCAAGAGACCCAGTACTTC
cdr3_aa: CASSPWGWRGAQETQYF

j_call: TRBJ1-5
v_call: TRBV30
clone_size: few
d_call: -
cdr3_nt: TGTGCCTGGAGTGTACGGGGGAATAGCAATCAGCCCCAGCATTTT
cdr3_aa: CAWSVRGNSNQPQHF

j_call: TRBJ1-1
v_call: TRBV29-1
clone_size: -
d_call: -
cdr3_nt: TGCAGCGTTTTCGGTACTGAAGCTTTCTTT
cdr3_aa: CSVFGTEAFF

j_call: TRBJ2-7
v_call: TRBV19
clone_size: -
d_call: TRBD2
cdr3_nt: TGTGCCAGTAGTTTCTCTAGCGGGGCCCACTCCTACGAGCAGTACTTC
cdr3_aa: CASSFSSGAHSYEQYF

j_call: TRBJ2-5
v_call: TRBV7-3
clone_size: -
d_call: TRBD1
cdr3_nt: TGTGCCAGCAGCCCGACAGGGGGCGTCGGGACCCAGTACTTC
cdr3_aa: CASSPTGGVGTQYF

j_call: TRBJ1-5
v_call: TRBV28
clone_size: -
d_call: -
cdr3_nt: TGTGCCAGCAGTTTCGGTGGTGGAGGGTCGTATAGCAATCAGCCCCAGCATTTT
cdr3_aa: CASSFGGGGSYSNQPQHF

j_call: TRBJ1-1
v_call: TRBV5-1
clone_size: once
d_call: -
cdr3_nt: TGCGCCAGCAGCTTAACACCGAACACTGAAGCTTTCTTT
cdr3_aa: CASSLTPNTEAFF

j_call: TRBJ2-1
v_call: TRBV7-9
clone_size: -
d_call: TRBD2
cdr3_nt: TGTGCCAGCAGCTTATTCACTAGCGGGAGGGATGAGCAGTTCTTC
cdr3_aa: CASSLFTSGRDEQFF

j_call: TRBJ2-7
v_call: TRBV10-3
clone_size: -
d_call: -
cdr3_nt: TGTGCCATCAGCTCAGGCAGTTACGAGCAGTACTTC
cdr3_aa: CAISSGSYEQYF

j_call: TRBJ1-2
v_call: TRBV10-3
clone_size: -
d_call: TRBD1
cdr3_nt: TGTGCCATCAGTGATTCCGGGACAGGCGTTCCTAACTATGGCTACACCTTC
cdr3_aa: CAISDSGTGVPNYGYTF

j_call: TRBJ1-1
v_call: TRBV6-1
clone_size: -
d_call: -
cdr3_nt: TGTGCCAGCAGGGTTACATGGAACACTGAAGCTTTCTTT
cdr3_aa: CASRVTWNTEAFF

j_call: TRBJ2-3
v_call: TRBV7-9
clone_size: -
d_call: TRBD2
cdr3_nt: TGTGCCAGCAGCTTCGGGGGGGCTGGAGATACGCAGTATTTT
cdr3_aa: CASSFGGAGDTQYF

j_call: TRBJ2-1
v_call: TRBV19
clone_size: -
d_call: -
cdr3_nt: TGTGCCAGTACGGTGGAGAGCTCCTACAATGAGCAGTTCTTC
cdr3_aa: CASTVESSYNEQFF

j_call: TRBJ2-6
v_call: TRBV18
clone_size: -
d_call: TRBD2
cdr3_nt: TGTGCCAGCTCACCTAGACTAGCGGGAGGTGGGGCCAACGTCCTGACTTTC
cdr3_aa: CASSPRLAGGGANVLTF

j_call: TRBJ2-2
v_call: TRBV25-1
clone_size: -
d_call: TRBD2
cdr3_nt: TGTGCCAGCAGTGACCAACTGGGACTAGCTCCCAGGGAGCTGTTTTTT
cdr3_aa: CASSDQLGLAPRELFF

j_call: TRBJ2-6
v_call: TRBV5-8
clone_size: -
d_call: -
cdr3_nt: TGTGCCAGCAGCAGGGGTAACTCTGGGGCCAACGTCCTGACTTTC
cdr3_aa: CASSRGNSGANVLTF

j_call: TRBJ2-7
v_call: TRBV15
clone_size: -
d_call: TRBD1
cdr3_nt: TGTGCCACCAGCAGAGCCGGGACAGGGGGGTCTTACGTCGGGGAGCAGTACTTC
cdr3_aa: CATSRAGTGGSYVGEQYF

j_call: TRBJ1-5
v_call: TRBV30
clone_size: once
d_call: TRBD1
cdr3_nt: TGTGCCTCCGCCCCGGACAGGAGTTATCAGCCCCAGCATTTT
cdr3_aa: CASAPDRSYQPQHF

j_call: TRBJ1-5
v_call: TRBV6-6
clone_size: -
d_call: TRBD1
cdr3_nt: TGTGCCAGCAGTTACAGGCAGGGGGGTAATCAGCCCCAGCATTTT
cdr3_aa: CASSYRQGGNQPQHF

j_call: TRBJ1-3
v_call: TRBV7-2
clone_size: -
d_call: -
cdr3_nt: TGTGCCAGCAGCTTCGACTTGAGCTCTGGAAACACCATATATTTT
cdr3_aa: CASSFDLSSGNTIYF

j_call: TRBJ2-7
v_call: TRBV18
clone_size: -
d_call: TRBD1
cdr3_nt: TGTGCCAGCTCACCTACGGGACAGGGGACTTCCTACGAGCAGTACTTC
cdr3_aa: CASSPTGQGTSYEQYF

j_call: TRBJ1-1
v_call: TRBV19
clone_size: -
d_call: TRBD1
cdr3_nt: TGTGCCAGCCCGGGACAGGGGGCTGGGAACACTGAAGCTTTCTTT
cdr3_aa: CASPGQGAGNTEAFF

j_call: TRBJ2-2
v_call: TRBV30
clone_size: once
d_call: TRBD2
cdr3_nt: TGTGCTTCCCAAAATTCACTAGCGGGGGGGCTCGGTATCACCGGGGAGCTGTTTTTT
cdr3_aa: CASQNSLAGGLGITGELFF

j_call: TRBJ1-3
v_call: TRBV9
clone_size: once
d_call: -
cdr3_nt: TGTGCCAGCAGCGCAACGGTAGGGGGTGGAAACACCATATATTTT
cdr3_aa: CASSATVGGGNTIYF

j_call: TRBJ2-7
v_call: TRBV5-1
clone_size: -
d_call: -
cdr3_nt: TGCGCCAGCAGCTTGGCCGCAGGGGTTTCCTACGAGCAGTACTTC
cdr3_aa: CASSLAAGVSYEQYF

j_call: TRBJ2-3
v_call: TRBV14
clone_size: -
d_call: -
cdr3_nt: TGTGCCAGCAGCCAAGTCAGGGGAGCGGGCACAGATACGCAGTATTTT
cdr3_aa: CASSQVRGAGTDTQYF

j_call: TRBJ2-7
v_call: TRBV5-6
clone_size: few
d_call: TRBD1
cdr3_nt: TGTGCCAGCAGCCCGATGACAGGGAGAAACGAGCAGTACTTC
cdr3_aa: CASSPMTGRNEQYF

j_call: TRBJ1-1
v_call: TRBV28
clone_size: few
d_call: TRBD1
cdr3_nt: TGTGCCAGCAGTCTAAGCCTAGGGACAGCTACTGAAGCTTTCTTT
cdr3_aa: CASSLSLGTATEAFF

j_call: TRBJ1-2
v_call: TRBV12-5
clone_size: once
d_call: -
cdr3_nt: TGTGCTAGTGGTTTGGTATCCGGTACGCTCTTACAGTACCATGGCTACACCTTC
cdr3_aa: CASGLVSGTLLQYHGYTF

j_call: TRBJ2-7
v_call: TRBV14
clone_size: -
d_call: TRBD1
cdr3_nt: TGTGCCAGCAGCCTCCCCGAGACAGGGCGATACGAGCAGTACTTC
cdr3_aa: CASSLPETGRYEQYF

j_call: TRBJ1-4
v_call: TRBV13
clone_size: once
d_call: -
cdr3_nt: TGTGCCAGCAGCTTAGGACAGCATAATGAAAAACTGTTTTTT
cdr3_aa: CASSLGQHNEKLFF

j_call: TRBJ2-7
v_call: TRBV5-1
clone_size: -
d_call: TRBD2
cdr3_nt: TGCGCCAGCAGCTTGGATGAGACTAGCTTCATATGGCAGTACTTC
cdr3_aa: CASSLDETSFIWQYF

j_call: TRBJ2-5
v_call: TRBV7-7
clone_size: -
d_call: TRBD2
cdr3_nt: TGTGCTAGCAGCCCCCTAGCGGGGGAATACCATGAGACCCAGTACTTC
cdr3_aa: CASSPLAGEYHETQYF

j_call: TRBJ2-1
v_call: TRBV4-1
clone_size: -
d_call: TRBD2
cdr3_nt: TGCGCCAGCAGCCGCAAGCGGGAGGGCTACAATGAGCAGTTCTTC
cdr3_aa: CASSRKREGYNEQFF

j_call: TRBJ1-1
v_call: TRBV18
clone_size: -
d_call: -
cdr3_nt: TGTGCCAGCTCACAGGGGGTAGGGACTGAAGCTTTCTTT
cdr3_aa: CASSQGVGTEAFF

j_call: TRBJ1-4
v_call: TRBV5-1
clone_size: -
d_call: TRBD1
cdr3_nt: TGCGCCAGCAGCTTGTTTGGACAGGAAAATGAAAAACTGTTTTTT
cdr3_aa: CASSLFGQENEKLFF

j_call: TRBJ2-7
v_call: TRBV5-1
clone_size: -
d_call: TRBD1
cdr3_nt: TGCGCCAGCAGCCGGACAGGGTATGGCTCCTACGAGCAGTACTTC
cdr3_aa: CASSRTGYGSYEQYF

j_call: TRBJ1-1
v_call: TRBV25-1
clone_size: once
d_call: TRBD1
cdr3_nt: TGTGCCAGCAGTGAGTCGGGACAGGCATTGCGCGCTGAAGCTTTCTTT
cdr3_aa: CASSESGQALRAEAFF

j_call: TRBJ1-4
v_call: TRBV27
clone_size: -
d_call: TRBD1
cdr3_nt: TGTGCCAGCAAACCGGGACAGGGCTTTCGGGGGACTAATGAAAAACTGTTTTTT
cdr3_aa: CASKPGQGFRGTNEKLFF

j_call: TRBJ1-1
v_call: TRBV4-2
clone_size: -
d_call: TRBD1
cdr3_nt: TGTGCCAGCGCAGGGACAGAGAACACTGAAGCTTTCTTT
cdr3_aa: CASAGTENTEAFF

j_call: TRBJ2-2
v_call: TRBV27
clone_size: -
d_call: -
cdr3_nt: TGTGCCAGCAGTCTCAACACCGGGGAGCTGTTTTTT
cdr3_aa: CASSLNTGELFF

j_call: TRBJ2-1
v_call: TRBV6-1
clone_size: -
d_call: TRBD2
cdr3_nt: TGTGCCAGCAGTGAAGCCCCTTCTAGCGGGGGGTACAATGAGCAGTTCTTC
cdr3_aa: CASSEAPSSGGYNEQFF

j_call: TRBJ2-4
v_call: TRBV6-5
clone_size: -
d_call: -
cdr3_nt: TGTGCCAGCAAGCAAGGCGACAAAAACATTCAGTACTTT
cdr3_aa: CASKQGDKNIQYF

j_call: TRBJ1-1
v_call: TRBV10-3
clone_size: few
d_call: -
cdr3_nt: TGTGCCATCAGTGAGCAGGAACCCGGGAGAGCTTTCTTT
cdr3_aa: CAISEQEPGRAFF

j_call: TRBJ1-6
v_call: TRBV2
clone_size: -
d_call: TRBD1
cdr3_nt: TGTGCCAGCAGTTCACGGGACAGGGCTTCACCCCTCCACTTT
cdr3_aa: CASSSRDRASPLHF

j_call: TRBJ2-7
v_call: TRBV14
clone_size: -
d_call: -
cdr3_nt: TGTGCCAGCAGCCAACTAGGCCCGGGGGTCGAGCAGTACTTC
cdr3_aa: CASSQLGPGVEQYF